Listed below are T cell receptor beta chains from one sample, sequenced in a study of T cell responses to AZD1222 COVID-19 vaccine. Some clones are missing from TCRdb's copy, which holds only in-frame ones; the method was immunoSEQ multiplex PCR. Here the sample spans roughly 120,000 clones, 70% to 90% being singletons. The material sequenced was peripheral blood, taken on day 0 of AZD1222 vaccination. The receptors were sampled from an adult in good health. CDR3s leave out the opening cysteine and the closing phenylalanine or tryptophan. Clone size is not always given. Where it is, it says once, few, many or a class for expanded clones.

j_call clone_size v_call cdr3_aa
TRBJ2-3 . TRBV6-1 ASSEWGAGGSTDTQY
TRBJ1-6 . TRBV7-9 ASSFSQGNNSPLH
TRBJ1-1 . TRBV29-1 SVDYRGVAF
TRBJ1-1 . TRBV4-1 ASSSLGQNTEAF
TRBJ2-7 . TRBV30 AWSAPRLEVYEQY
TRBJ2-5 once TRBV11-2 ASSLRDRFQETQY
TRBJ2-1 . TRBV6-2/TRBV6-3 ASSPGQVSSYNEQF
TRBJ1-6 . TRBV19 ASNRGGFDSPLH
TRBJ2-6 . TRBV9 ASSPKSGKGAGANVLT
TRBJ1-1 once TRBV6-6 ASSYSKETEAF
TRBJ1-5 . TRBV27 ASSLLGKDQPQH
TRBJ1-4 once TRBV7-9 ASSLPRDGDEKLF
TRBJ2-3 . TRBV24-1 ATSDPSERSTDTQY
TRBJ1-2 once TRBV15 ATSRDLAGNYGYT
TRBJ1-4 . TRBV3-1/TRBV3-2 ASSLTGEKLF
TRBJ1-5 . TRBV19 ASTVQASNQPQH
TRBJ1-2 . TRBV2 ASNPQGAPYYGYT
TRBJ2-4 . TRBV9 ASSSATPLAKNIQY
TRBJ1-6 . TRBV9 ASSVVDLMGSPLH
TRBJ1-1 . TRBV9 ASSVDAGGRNTEAF
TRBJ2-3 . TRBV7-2 ASSWGVADTQY
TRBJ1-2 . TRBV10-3 AIALGRGPSNYGYT
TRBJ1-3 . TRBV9 ASSVVPGGSGNTIY
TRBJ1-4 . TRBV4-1 ASSQGTGAREKLF
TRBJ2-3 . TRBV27 ASSPFLAVRGGRDTQY
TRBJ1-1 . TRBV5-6 ASARSHVTEAF
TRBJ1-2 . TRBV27 ASSSLGTAYGYT
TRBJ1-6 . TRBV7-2 ASSPDRGRPSPLH
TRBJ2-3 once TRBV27 ASSLASGRVDTQY
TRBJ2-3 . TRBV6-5 ASSQIGTDTQY
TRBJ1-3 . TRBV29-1 SFITGATGNTIY
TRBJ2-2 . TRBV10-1 ASSDPRGANTGELF
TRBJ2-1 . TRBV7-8 ASSNRREQF
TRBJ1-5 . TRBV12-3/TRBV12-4 ASSSGYQPQH
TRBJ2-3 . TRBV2 ASSGQGKATDTQY
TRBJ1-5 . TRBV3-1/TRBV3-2 ASSRQGGNQPQH
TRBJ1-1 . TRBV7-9 ASSSVRQGSTEAF
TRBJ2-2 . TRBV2 ASSLSNTGELF
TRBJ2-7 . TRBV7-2 ASNTGAPSYEQY
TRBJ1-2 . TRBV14 ASSQEGTVNYGYT
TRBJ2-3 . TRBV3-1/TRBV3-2 ASSQDGRAETDTQY
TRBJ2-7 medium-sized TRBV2 ASRVGGSGSEQY
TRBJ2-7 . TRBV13 ASSLSPPTSSYEQY
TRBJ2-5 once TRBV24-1 ATSDFGQLQETQY
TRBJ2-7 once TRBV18 ASSPWQTYEQY
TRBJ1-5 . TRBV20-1 SAQTGQPQH
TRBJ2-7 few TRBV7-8 ASSFGQPASYEQY
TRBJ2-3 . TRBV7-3 ASSSTSGFTDTQY
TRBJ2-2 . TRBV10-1 ASSDPGTGGIRNTGELF